These 27 T cell receptor beta chains share one sample of origin, sequenced in a study of Tregs in tolerant kidney transplant recipients. Some clones are missing from TCRdb's copy, which holds only in-frame ones; the method was immunoSEQ multiplex PCR. This sample has hundreds of thousands of clones, with roughly four fifths found just once. Specimen: CD4+ T cells from blood. Receptor source: a human donor in good health.

This chain joins TRBV19 and TRBJ2-7; no clear D gene. Trimming removed 5 bases from V and 2 bases from J, with 19 bases in between. Germline V CDR1 and CDR2: LNHDA, SQIVND (reference sequence). The CDR3 is 16 amino acids. CDR3 coding DNA: TGTGCCAGTAGTCCCTACTCTCTGACCCTTCCCTACGAGCAGTACTTC. Amino acid sequence: CASSPYSLTLPYEQYF.

The CDR3 DNA follows: TGTGCCACCCACTTACAGGGGGGGAACACTGAAGCTTTCTTT. This sequence encodes CATHLQGGNTEAFF. J is TRBJ1-1 and V is TRBV2, with 8 bases fitting TRBD1. After removal of 10 bases from V and 1 base from J, the junction contained 8 bases not matched to a gene. Germline loops: CDR1 SNHLY, CDR2 FYNNEI. This CDR3 is 14 amino acids long.

The rearrangement links TRBV27 to TRBJ1-4; D unclear. V lost 0 bases and J 8 bases, leaving 10 bases between the germline ends. This CDR3 is built from 14 residues. Germline V gene lookup returns CDR1 MNHEY and CDR2 SMNVEV (reference sequence). CDR3 sequence reads: CASSLSWLREKLFF. CDR3 coding DNA: TGTGCCAGCAGTTTATCGTGGTTGCGGGAAAAACTGTTTTTT. Complete variable domain (other parts from reference TRBV27 and TRBJ1-4): EAQVTQNPRYLITVTGKKLTVTCSQNMNHEYMSWYRQDPGLGLRQIYYSMNVEVTDKGDVPEGYKVSRKEKRNFPLILESPSPNQTSLYFCASSLSWLREKLFFGSGTQLSVL.

This clone turned up a few times. The chain carries TRBV5-6 and TRBJ1-6, with 9 bases fitting TRBD1. The ends lost 0 bases at V and 0 bases at J; junction bases unmatched: 4. The CDR3 contains 18 residues. CDR1 and CDR2 (germline): SGHDT, YYEEEE. The CDR3 bases are TGTGCCAGCAGCTTGGACAGGGGGCTCGGCTCCTATAATTCACCCCTCCACTTT. It is translated as CASSLDRGLGSYNSPLHF.

The rearrangement links TRBV2 to TRBJ2-1; D is possibly TRBD2 (6 bases). With 5 bases removed from V and 4 bases from J, the gap between germline ends came to 18 bases. The CDR3 runs to 16 residues. Germline V CDR1 and CDR2: SNHLY, FYNNEI. In DNA form, the CDR3 reads TGTGCCAGCAGTCCAAGGGAAGGTGGGGGGTACAATGAGCAGTTCTTC. It codes for CASSPREGGGYNEQFF.

The CDR3 sequence: CASSERLAGGLDTQYF. The DNA of the CDR3 is TGTGCCAGCAGTGAGAGGCTAGCGGGGGGGTTAGATACGCAGTATTTT. V and J are TRBV2 and TRBJ2-3; 12 positions agree with TRBD2. The V gene end was trimmed by 3 bases and the J gene end by 5 bases; junction bases not matched to a gene: 6. Germline-derived CDR1 and CDR2 are SNHLY and FYNNEI. This CDR3 is 16 amino acids long.

The V and J genes are TRBV9 and TRBJ2-5, with TRBD1 as a possible D gene (6 bases). Germline CDR1 is SGDLS and CDR2 is YYNGEE. Trimming cost V 4 bases and J 5 bases, with 15 bases left between them. The CDR3 runs to 14 residues. The CDR3 spells CASSPTGFGETQYF. The CDR3 DNA reads as TGTGCCAGCAGCCCCACAGGGTTTGGGGAGACCCAGTACTTC.

The V gene is TRBV4-1, the J gene TRBJ2-5, with TRBD2 as a possible D gene (5 bases). Germline V gives CDR1 MGHRA, CDR2 YSYEKL. V lost 2 bases and J 1 base, leaving 17 bases between the germline ends. CDR3 size: 17 residues. The CDR3 is CASSQKPAGNLQETQYF. CDR3 bases: TGCGCCAGCAGCCAAAAACCCGCCGGGAACCTCCAAGAGACCCAGTACTTC.

The V gene is TRBV19, the J gene TRBJ1-5, with D perhaps TRBD1 (6 bases). CDR3 length equals 13 residues. V gave up 10 bases and J gave up 6 bases, with 16 bases separating them. Germline values: CDR1 LNHDA, CDR2 SQIVND (reference sequence). The CDR3 here is CATRPQGIQPQHF. CDR3 sequence (DNA): TGTGCCACAAGGCCGCAGGGGATTCAGCCCCAGCATTTT.

In this sample, this clone turned up a few times. V usage is TRBV23-1 and J usage is TRBJ2-5; D possibly matches TRBD1 or TRBD2 (5 bases each). TRBV23-1 is placed among ORFs of uncertain function. CDR3 size: 14 residues. The V end was cut by 0 bases, the J end by 5 bases, with 10 bases between. The CDR3 sequence: CASSQSWGSETQYF. DNA for the CDR3: TGCGCCAGCAGTCAATCGTGGGGGTCGGAGACCCAGTACTTC.

The DNA of the CDR3 is TGTGCCAGTAGTAGCGGGAGGGCCTACGAGCAGTACTTC. It is translated as CASSSGRAYEQYF. The chain has TRBV19 and TRBJ2-7, with 9 bases fitting TRBD2. The CDR3 sequence is 13 residues long. Losses at the gene ends were 4 bases for V and 2 bases for J; bases not matched to a gene: 0. Germline V lookup: CDR1 LNHDA, CDR2 SQIVND (reference sequence).

The chain carries TRBV6-5 and TRBJ1-1; D is unresolved. The CDR3 covers 12 residues. Germline V CDR1 and CDR2: MNHEY, SVGAGI. V was pared by 6 bases and J by 11 bases, with 16 bases between. The CDR3 nucleotides are TGTGCCAGCAGACGGACCGGGGTAAAGGCTTTCTTT. Residues: CASRRTGVKAFF.

The chain has TRBV11-3 and TRBJ2-1, with D unresolved. The CDR3 contains 12 residues. Germline V lookup: CDR1 SGHNT, CDR2 YENEEA. Trimming stripped 1 base from V and 8 bases from J, with 6 bases between. This chain's CDR3 is CASSLVGHEQFF. The CDR3, as DNA: TGTGCCAGCAGCTTAGTAGGCCATGAGCAGTTCTTC.

The chain uses TRBV5-1 and TRBJ1-3; D remains ambiguous. The V end lost 6 bases, the J end lost 0 bases, and 7 bases lay between the germline ends. Germline CDR1 is SGHRS and CDR2 is YFSETQ. The CDR3 spans 13 residues. This CDR3 is CASKSSSGNTIYF. The CDR3, as DNA: TGCGCCAGCAAATCAAGCTCTGGAAACACCATATATTTT.

The chain has TRBV11-2 and TRBJ2-7, with 9 bases matching TRBD2. Germline CDR1 SGHAT, CDR2 FQNNGV. V lost 1 base and J lost 2; bases outside the gene matches: 6. There are 16 residues in the CDR3. The CDR3 here is CASSLGRAGGTYEQYF. As DNA, the CDR3 is TGTGCCAGCAGCTTAGGGAGGGCGGGGGGGACCTACGAGCAGTACTTC.

The chain is built from TRBV27 and TRBJ1-1; D gene uncertain. Trimming removed 8 bases at V and 4 bases at J, with 14 bases between. CDR3 length equals 13 residues. Germline CDR1 is MNHEY and CDR2 is SMNVEV (reference sequence). DNA of the CDR3: TGTGCCAGCGGGAGGCACGAGGGCACTGAAGCTTTCTTT. Amino acids: CASGRHEGTEAFF.

The V and J genes are TRBV12-5 and TRBJ2-7; the D gene could be TRBD1 or TRBD2 (5 bases each). Germline lookup yields CDR1 LGHNT and CDR2 FRNRAP. This CDR3 is built from 15 residues. Deletions cut 2 bases from V and 0 bases from J, with 11 bases between. CDR3 loop: CASGLTWGSSYEQYF. DNA of the CDR3: TGTGCTAGTGGTTTGACATGGGGGAGCTCCTACGAGCAGTACTTC.

V is TRBV23-1 and J is TRBJ1-6, with D perhaps matching TRBD1 (6 bases). TRBV23-1 is known as an ORF, though its function is uncertain. This CDR3 is 15 amino acids long. Trimming stripped 0 bases from V and 7 bases from J, with 10 bases between. The CDR3 sequence: CASSQSGTTNSPLHF. As DNA, the CDR3 is TGCGCCAGCAGTCAATCTGGGACAACAAATTCACCCCTCCACTTT.

The V call is TRBV5-1, the J call TRBJ1-3; TRBD1 aligns across 8 bases. The CDR3 contains 15 residues. The germline V gene has CDR1 SGHRS and CDR2 YFSETQ. V gave up 5 bases and J gave up 4 bases; unmatched junction bases: 8. The CDR3 DNA sequence: TGCGCCAGCAGTTCCAGGGGGCATCGCGGAAACACCATATATTTT. This gives the protein CASSSRGHRGNTIYF.

The V and J genes are TRBV29-1 and TRBJ1-2; 7 bases are a match to TRBD1. CDR3 length: 11 amino acids. V lost 6 bases, J lost 7 bases, and 5 bases stayed unmatched. The V gene's germline CDR1 is SQVTM and CDR2 ANQGSEA. The CDR3 nucleotides read TGCAGCGTCGACAGGGATTCTGGCTACACCTTC. Residues: CSVDRDSGYTF. Full variable domain (remainder filled in from reference TRBV29-1 and TRBJ1-2): SAVISQKPSRDICQRGTSLTIQCQVDSQVTMMFWYRQQPGQSLTLIATANQGSEATYESGFVIDKFPISRPNLTFSTLTVSNMSPEDSSIYLCSVDRDSGYTFGSGTRLTVV.

V is TRBV28 and J is TRBJ1-1; no clear D gene. The CDR3 extends over 13 amino acids. V was pared by 6 bases and J by 0 bases, with 8 bases between. CDR1 is MDHEN, CDR2 SYDVKM, per germline. In nucleotides, the CDR3 is TGTGCCAGCAGAGGGTCCATGAACACTGAAGCTTTCTTT. This translates into CASRGSMNTEAFF.

The chain is built from TRBV2 and TRBJ1-5; D is unresolved. The CDR3 runs 14 residues. CDR1 and CDR2 (germline): SNHLY, FYNNEI. Trimming stripped 4 bases from V and 6 bases from J, with 13 bases between. CDR3 protein: CASSGRGRTQPQHF. For the CDR3, the DNA is TGTGCCAGCAGTGGGCGGGGTAGAACTCAGCCCCAGCATTTT.

The chain has TRBV6-5 and TRBJ2-1; 9 positions agree with TRBD1. CDR1 and CDR2 (germline): MNHEY, SVGAGI. V lost 0 bases, J lost 8 bases, and 5 bases stayed unmatched. CDR3 length equals 15 residues. CDR3 sequence reads: CASSYSNRGRDEQFF. The CDR3 DNA is TGTGCCAGCAGTTACTCGAACAGGGGGCGGGATGAGCAGTTCTTC.

The V gene is TRBV19, the J gene TRBJ1-1; 9 bases align to TRBD1. CDR3 length equals 17 residues. Germline loops: CDR1 LNHDA, CDR2 SQIVND (reference sequence). V shed 3 bases, J shed 0 bases, and the junction held 8 bases outside the gene matches. CDR3 sequence reads: CASSIRGTGSMNTEAFF. CDR3 nucleotide sequence: TGTGCCAGTAGTATCAGGGGGACAGGGTCTATGAACACTGAAGCTTTCTTT.

In this sample, this clone turned up once. This rearrangement joins TRBV18 to TRBJ2-5; D gene uncertain. CDR1 is KGHSH and CDR2 is LQKENI in the germline V gene. The CDR3 is 14 amino acids. V dropped 5 bases and J dropped 4 bases, with 14 bases sitting between them. CDR3 in amino acids: CASSSVGKIETQYF. In nucleotides, the CDR3 is TGTGCCAGCTCATCCGTAGGTAAAATAGAGACCCAGTACTTC.

Worth noting for this clone: Other DNA sequences within the sample encode an identical CDR3. The chain employs TRBV7-3 and TRBJ2-1, with D perhaps matching TRBD2 (6 bases). CDR3 length equals 15 residues. Trimming left V 1 base short and J 2 bases short, with 9 bases between. Germline lookup yields CDR1 SGHTA and CDR2 FQGTGA. The CDR3 protein is CASSLSGGTYNEQFF. DNA of the CDR3: TGTGCCAGCAGCTTAAGTGGGGGGACCTACAATGAGCAGTTCTTC.

The rearrangement joins TRBV23-1 to TRBJ1-5; D gene uncertain. TRBV23-1 is an ORF, and what it does is uncertain. Trimming cost V 0 bases and J 3 bases, with 6 bases left between them. The CDR3 spans 14 residues. The DNA of the CDR3 is TGCGCCAGCAGTCAATCGCGGCTCAATCAGCCCCAGCATTTT. This gives the protein CASSQSRLNQPQHF.